Each of the 7 T cell receptor beta chains below was sequenced from the same sample in a study of regulatory T cells in long-lasting Graves disease. The time point is: persistent/refractory GD, antithyroid drugs over 5 years with positive TRAb. Isolated PBMC RNA provided the starting material for the TCR library. Through Arm-PCR of CDR3 regions and iRepertoire HTBI primers, TCR beta libraries were built. TCRdb called the multiplex PCR reads again in MiXCR, with one record for every CDR3 protein. The table has about 310,000 distinct CDR3 sequences, 22% seen once. The sample in question was peripheral blood mononuclear cells (PBMCs), obtained when the disease was refractory, from a patient treated with antithyroid drugs. The receptor source for this set is a female donor with Graves disease.

This clonotype has a count of ten or more. The chain couples TRBV6-1 to TRBJ1-5; 9 nucleotides match TRBD1. Germline CDR1 and CDR2: MNHNS and SASEGT. Trimming took 6 bases from V and 2 from J; bases not matched to a gene: 11. The CDR3 contains 17 residues. The CDR3 DNA sequence: TGTGCCAGCAGGCGGGGACAGGGCTTGATTGGCAATCAGCCCCAGCATTTT. Amino acid sequence: CASRRGQGLIGNQPQHF.

This clonotype was recorded at least ten times. The chain combines TRBV18 with TRBJ2-4; TRBD1 agrees at 9 bases. The CDR3 length is 16 residues. The trim removed 5 bases at V and 6 bases at J, leaving 11 bases unmatched. Looked up from germline, CDR1 is KGHSH and CDR2 is LQKENI. In nucleotides, the CDR3 is TGTGCCAGCTCAACGCCGGGACAGGGAAATGGAAACATTCAGTACTTC. Its translation is CASSTPGQGNGNIQYF.

This clonotype was counted between two and nine times. The gene calls are TRBV6-2 or TRBV6-3 and TRBJ2-1; the D is unclear. This CDR3 region has 12 residues. Trimming pared 1 base from V and 5 bases from J, leaving 3 bases between. The germline V gene has CDR1 MNHEY and CDR2 SVGEGT. CDR3 in DNA: TGTGCCAGCAGTTACTTACACAATGAGCAGTTCTTC. Protein product: CASSYLHNEQFF.

The V call is TRBV5-1, the J call TRBJ1-6; 11 nucleotides match TRBD1. The CDR3 covers 17 residues. J was trimmed by 8 bases and V by 4 bases; bases with no gene match: 11. Germline CDR1 is SGHRS and CDR2 is YFSETQ. DNA of the CDR3: TGCGCCAGCAGCGCATCCTGGACAGGGGGCGCCGATTCACCCCTCCACTTT. Encoded protein: CASSASWTGGADSPLHF.

The chain is built from TRBV2 and TRBJ2-7; no reliable D call. Germline-derived CDR1 and CDR2 are SNHLY and FYNNEI. Trimming removed 8 bases from V and 11 bases from J, with 16 bases in between. The CDR3 has 11 residues. The CDR3 here is CASRLYRKEYF. The CDR3 DNA follows: TGTGCCAGCCGACTCTATCGCAAGGAGTACTTC.

On this clonotype: Given a much more abundant clone one base away, this may be a read error. The chain recombines TRBV12-3 or TRBV12-4 with TRBJ2-7, with D possibly being TRBD1 (5 bases). This CDR3 contains 15 residues. The germline V and J ends were trimmed by 5 bases and 1 base, with 15 bases remaining between them. Written as DNA, the CDR3 is TGTGCCAGCAGTCTCATGCAGGGAATATCCTACGAGCAGTACTTC. It translates to CASSLMQGISYEQYF.

The chain employs TRBV20-1 and TRBJ2-7; D is unclear. From germline, CDR1 is DFQATT and CDR2 SNEGSKA (reference sequence). V was pared by 0 bases and J by 1 base, with 13 bases between. The CDR3 sequence is 15 residues long. As DNA, the CDR3 is TGCAGTGCTAGAGATGAACAGCCCACATCCTACGAGCAGTACTTC. It yields the protein CSARDEQPTSYEQYF.